This TCR beta chain was retrieved from a study of identifying expanded T cells in peripheral blood. Study conclusions and caveats: Variance in clone template counts between two-week samples significantly increased with total template count across all healthy donors. Technical replicates showed around 1.2 changed clones; two weeks roughly 18; four weeks 19.

Sequenced by immunoSEQ multiplex PCR; TCRdb stores in-frame clones only, minus some. The data hold roughly 100,000 clones, with around 88% observed a single time. Healthy donors had no documented immune events, such as infections, while sampled. A remark on this clone: Its target is not known.

Germline V lookup: CDR1 GTSNPN, CDR2 SVGIG (reference sequence). Losses at the gene ends were 4 bases for V and 8 bases for J; bases not matched to a gene: 15. The CDR3 totals 15 residues. This receptor was identified in a person aged 18 to 70 in good health. Sequencing was done on a sample of blood. J is TRBJ1-2 and V is TRBV30, with 8 bases matching TRBD1. CDR3 nucleotides: TGTGCCTGGATAAGGGACAGGACTTCAACGAACGGCTACACCTTC. The encoded protein is CAWIRDRTSTNGYTF.